These T cell receptor beta chains were read from a single sample in a study of regulatory T cells in long-lasting Graves disease. TCRdb independently ran MiXCR on the multiplex PCR reads; one entry per CDR3 protein. The sample contains roughly 520,000 distinct CDR3 sequences, around 13% of which appear only once. These records were also assigned to another study, of T cells in Graves' hyperthyroidism and ophthalmopathy.

Sequencing used peripheral blood mononuclear cells (PBMCs), obtained at new diagnosis, from a patient treated with antithyroid drugs. The receptors were gathered from a woman aged 25 to 39 with Graves disease. CDR3s include the opening cysteine and the closing phenylalanine or tryptophan. Fields, in order: clone size, J gene, V gene, D gene, CDR3 length, CDR3 protein, CDR3 DNA. D genes are given only for firm matches. Part of the rows lack a size; the others show once, few, many or a class for expanded clones.

. TRBJ2-5 TRBV7-9 . 16 CASSLIPSADKETQYF TGTGCCAGCAGCTTAATCCCTAGCGCTGACAAAGAGACCCAGTACTTC
many TRBJ2-5 TRBV7-8 TRBD1 14 CASSQGQIQETQYF TGTGCCAGCAGCCAGGGACAGATTCAAGAGACCCAGTACTTC
many TRBJ2-7 TRBV28 TRBD2 15 CASSFWTSGPYEQYF TGTGCCAGCAGTTTCTGGACTAGCGGACCCTACGAGCAGTACTTC
few TRBJ2-2 TRBV4-3 . 16 CASSQDGPSNTGELFF TGCGCCAGCAGCCAAGATGGCCCTTCGAACACCGGGGAGCTGTTTTTT
many TRBJ2-1 TRBV29-1 . 12 CSVRRGGSEQFF TGCAGCGTTCGACGGGGTGGTAGTGAGCAGTTCTTC
many TRBJ1-1 TRBV27 . 13 CASSWGADTEAFF TGTGCCAGCAGTTGGGGGGCAGACACTGAAGCTTTCTTT
. TRBJ1-1 TRBV6-2/TRBV6-3 . 14 CASSYGAAPVEAFF TGTGCCAGCAGTTACGGGGCGGCGCCGGTGGAAGCTTTCTTT
many TRBJ1-1 TRBV9 . 15 CASSVGGGSGTEAFF TGTGCCAGCAGCGTAGGAGGGGGAAGCGGAACTGAAGCTTTCTTT
few TRBJ1-1 TRBV19 TRBD1 12 CATDRGDGEAFF TGTGCCACGGACAGGGGGGATGGTGAAGCTTTCTTT
many TRBJ1-2 TRBV30 TRBD1 14 CARSLETGVYGYTF TGTGCCCGGAGTCTGGAGACAGGGGTCTATGGCTACACCTTC
many TRBJ1-6 TRBV2 . 15 CASRGTGNYNSPLHF TGTGCCAGCCGAGGGACCGGGAACTATAATTCACCCCTCCACTTT
many TRBJ2-1 TRBV5-1 . 14 CASTEDPRYNEQFF TGCGCCAGCACGGAGGACCCGAGGTACAATGAGCAGTTCTTC